Included here is one T cell receptor beta chain sequence, with context. As originally analysed: Researchers report that nucleated cell counts were estimated from reference gene primer amplification. Here immunoSEQ multiplex PCR was the method, and the copy in TCRdb shows in-frame clones only, minus some. V, J and clone size are taken as reported in that table, and D and trimming were inferred from the DNA itself. The sample consists of tens of thousands of clones, roughly 91% of them appearing once. CDR1 and CDR2 (germline): LNHDA, SQIVND (reference sequence). V was cut by 0 bases and J by 0 bases, with 8 bases left in between. The CDR3 consists of 15 residues. This sample is drawn from a study of blood T cell repertoires in COVID-19. Study-level information: Whether acute or convalescent, the COVID-19 samples came from the United States, Italy and Spain. Sample material is recorded as cDNA or gDNA derived from T cells, B-cell-depleted T cells, or PBMCs.

The receptor was derived from a man aged 55 to 69 with active COVID-19. The chain couples TRBV19 to TRBJ2-5; no clear D. The source material was peripheral blood. The CDR3, as DNA: TGTGCCAGTAGTATAGATTGGCAGAACCAAGAGACCCAGTACTTC. Translating gives CASSIDWQNQETQYF.